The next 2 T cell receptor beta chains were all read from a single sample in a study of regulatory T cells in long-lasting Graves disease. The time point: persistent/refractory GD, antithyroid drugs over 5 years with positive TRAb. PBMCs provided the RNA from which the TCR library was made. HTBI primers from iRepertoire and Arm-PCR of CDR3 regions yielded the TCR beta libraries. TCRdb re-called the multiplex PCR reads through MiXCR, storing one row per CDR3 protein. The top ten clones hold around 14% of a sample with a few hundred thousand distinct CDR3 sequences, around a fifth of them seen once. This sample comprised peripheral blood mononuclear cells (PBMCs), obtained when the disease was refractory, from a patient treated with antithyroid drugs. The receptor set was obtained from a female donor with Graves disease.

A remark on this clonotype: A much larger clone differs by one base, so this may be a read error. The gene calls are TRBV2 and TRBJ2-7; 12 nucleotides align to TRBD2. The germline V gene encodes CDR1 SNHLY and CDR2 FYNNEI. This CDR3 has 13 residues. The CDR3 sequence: CASRLAGAYEQCF. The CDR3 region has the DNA TGTGCCAGCCGACTAGCGGGGGCCTACGAGCAGTGCTTC.

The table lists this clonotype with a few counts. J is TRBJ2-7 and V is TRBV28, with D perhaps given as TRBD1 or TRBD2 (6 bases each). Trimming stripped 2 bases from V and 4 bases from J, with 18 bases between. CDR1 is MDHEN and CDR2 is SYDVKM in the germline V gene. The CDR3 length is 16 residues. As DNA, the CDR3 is TGTGCCAGCAGTTTAATACGGCCAGGGGAGGAGTACGAGCAGTACTTC. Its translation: CASSLIRPGEEYEQYF.